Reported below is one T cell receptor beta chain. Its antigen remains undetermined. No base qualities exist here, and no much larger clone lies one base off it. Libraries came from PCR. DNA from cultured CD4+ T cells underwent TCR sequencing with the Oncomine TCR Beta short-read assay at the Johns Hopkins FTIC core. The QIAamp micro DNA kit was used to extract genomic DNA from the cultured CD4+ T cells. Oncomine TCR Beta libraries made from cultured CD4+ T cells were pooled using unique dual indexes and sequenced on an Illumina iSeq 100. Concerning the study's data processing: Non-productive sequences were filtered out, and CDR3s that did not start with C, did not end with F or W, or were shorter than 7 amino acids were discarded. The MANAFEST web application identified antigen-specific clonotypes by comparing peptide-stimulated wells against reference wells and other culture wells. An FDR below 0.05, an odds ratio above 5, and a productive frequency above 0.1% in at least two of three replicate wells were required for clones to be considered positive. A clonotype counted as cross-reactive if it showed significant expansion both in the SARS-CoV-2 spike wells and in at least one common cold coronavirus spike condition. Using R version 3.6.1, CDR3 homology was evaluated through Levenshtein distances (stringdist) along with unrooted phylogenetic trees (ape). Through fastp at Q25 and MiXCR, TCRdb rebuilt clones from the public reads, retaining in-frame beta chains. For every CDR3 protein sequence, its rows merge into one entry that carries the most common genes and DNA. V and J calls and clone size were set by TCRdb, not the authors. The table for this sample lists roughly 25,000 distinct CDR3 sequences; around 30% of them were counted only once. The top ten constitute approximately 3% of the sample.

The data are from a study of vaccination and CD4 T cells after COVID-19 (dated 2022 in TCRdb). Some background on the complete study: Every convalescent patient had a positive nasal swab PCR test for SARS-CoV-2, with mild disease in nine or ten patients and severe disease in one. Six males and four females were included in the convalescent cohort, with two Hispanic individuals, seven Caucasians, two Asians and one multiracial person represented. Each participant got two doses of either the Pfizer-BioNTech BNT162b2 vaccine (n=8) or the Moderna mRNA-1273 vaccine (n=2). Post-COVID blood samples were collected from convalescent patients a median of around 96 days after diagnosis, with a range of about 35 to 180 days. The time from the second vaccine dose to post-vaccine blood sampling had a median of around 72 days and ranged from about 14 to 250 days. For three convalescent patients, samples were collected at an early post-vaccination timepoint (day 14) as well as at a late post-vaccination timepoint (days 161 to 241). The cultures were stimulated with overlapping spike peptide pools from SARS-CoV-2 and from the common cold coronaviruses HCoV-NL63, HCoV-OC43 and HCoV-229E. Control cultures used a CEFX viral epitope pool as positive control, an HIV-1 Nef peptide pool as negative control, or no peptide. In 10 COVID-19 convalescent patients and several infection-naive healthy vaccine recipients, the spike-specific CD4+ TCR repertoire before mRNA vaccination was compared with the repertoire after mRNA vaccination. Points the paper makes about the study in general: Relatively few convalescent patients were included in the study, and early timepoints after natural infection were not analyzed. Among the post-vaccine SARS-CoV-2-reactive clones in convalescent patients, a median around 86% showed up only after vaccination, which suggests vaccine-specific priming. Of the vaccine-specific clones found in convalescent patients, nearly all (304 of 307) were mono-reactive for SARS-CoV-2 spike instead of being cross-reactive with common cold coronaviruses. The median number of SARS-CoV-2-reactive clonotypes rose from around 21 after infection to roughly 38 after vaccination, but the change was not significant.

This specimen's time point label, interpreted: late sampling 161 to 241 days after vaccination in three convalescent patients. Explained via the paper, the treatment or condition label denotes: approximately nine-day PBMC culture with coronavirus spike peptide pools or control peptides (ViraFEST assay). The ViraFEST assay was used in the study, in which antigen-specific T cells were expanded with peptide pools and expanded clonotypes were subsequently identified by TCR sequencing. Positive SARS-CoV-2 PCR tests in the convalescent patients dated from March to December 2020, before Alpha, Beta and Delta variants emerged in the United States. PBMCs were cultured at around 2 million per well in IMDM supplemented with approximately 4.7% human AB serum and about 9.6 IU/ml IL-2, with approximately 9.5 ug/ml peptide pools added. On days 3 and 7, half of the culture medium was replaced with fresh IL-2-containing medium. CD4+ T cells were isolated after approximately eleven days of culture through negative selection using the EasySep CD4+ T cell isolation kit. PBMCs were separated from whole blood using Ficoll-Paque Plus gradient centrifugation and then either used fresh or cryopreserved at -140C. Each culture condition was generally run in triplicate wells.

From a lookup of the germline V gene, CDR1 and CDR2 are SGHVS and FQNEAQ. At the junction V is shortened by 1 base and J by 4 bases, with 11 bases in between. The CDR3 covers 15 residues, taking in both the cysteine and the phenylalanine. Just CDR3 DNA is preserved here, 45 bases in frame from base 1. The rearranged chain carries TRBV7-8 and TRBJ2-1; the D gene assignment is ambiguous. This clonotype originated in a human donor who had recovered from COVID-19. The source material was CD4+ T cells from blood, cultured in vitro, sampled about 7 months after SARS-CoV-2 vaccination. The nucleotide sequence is TGTGCCAGCAGCTTAGTAAGGCGAGCTTACAATGAGCAGTTCTTC. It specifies CASSLVRRAYNEQFF.